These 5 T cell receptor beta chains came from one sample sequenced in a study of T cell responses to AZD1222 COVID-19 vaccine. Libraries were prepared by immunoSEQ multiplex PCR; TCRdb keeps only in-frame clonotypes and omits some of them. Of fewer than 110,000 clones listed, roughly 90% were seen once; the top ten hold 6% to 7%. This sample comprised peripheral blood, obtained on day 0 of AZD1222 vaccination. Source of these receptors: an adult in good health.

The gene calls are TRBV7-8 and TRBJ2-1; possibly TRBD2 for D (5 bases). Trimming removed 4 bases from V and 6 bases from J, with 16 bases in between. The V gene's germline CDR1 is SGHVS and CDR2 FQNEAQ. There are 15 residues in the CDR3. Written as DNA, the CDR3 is TGTGCCAGCAGCTCCCGGGCCCCCCGGGGCAATGAGCAGTTCTTC. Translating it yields CASSSRAPRGNEQFF.

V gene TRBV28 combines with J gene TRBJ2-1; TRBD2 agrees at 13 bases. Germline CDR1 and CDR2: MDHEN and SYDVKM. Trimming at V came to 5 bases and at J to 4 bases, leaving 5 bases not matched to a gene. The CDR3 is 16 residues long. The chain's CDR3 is CASSPWTSGGYNEQFF. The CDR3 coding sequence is TGTGCCAGCAGTCCCTGGACTAGCGGGGGATACAATGAGCAGTTCTTC.

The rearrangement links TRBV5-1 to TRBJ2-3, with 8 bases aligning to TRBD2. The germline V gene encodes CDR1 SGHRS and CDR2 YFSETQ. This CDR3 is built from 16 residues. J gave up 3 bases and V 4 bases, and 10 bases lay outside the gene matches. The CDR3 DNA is TGCGCCAGCAGCCCATCGGGACTAGTGTTTACAGATACGCAGTATTTT. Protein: CASSPSGLVFTDTQYF.

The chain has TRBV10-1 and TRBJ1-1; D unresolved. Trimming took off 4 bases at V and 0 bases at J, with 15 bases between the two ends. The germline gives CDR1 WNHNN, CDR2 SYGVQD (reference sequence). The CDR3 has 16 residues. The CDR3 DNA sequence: TGCGCCAGCAGTGGACCCCGTTGGACGCTGAACACTGAAGCTTTCTTT. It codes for CASSGPRWTLNTEAFF.

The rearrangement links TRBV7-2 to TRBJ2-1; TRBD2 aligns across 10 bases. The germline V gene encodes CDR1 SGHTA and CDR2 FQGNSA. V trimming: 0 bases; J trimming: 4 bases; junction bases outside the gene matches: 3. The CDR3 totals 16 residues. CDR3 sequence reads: CASSLALAGAYNEQFF. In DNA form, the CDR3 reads TGTGCCAGCAGCTTAGCTCTAGCGGGAGCTTACAATGAGCAGTTCTTC.